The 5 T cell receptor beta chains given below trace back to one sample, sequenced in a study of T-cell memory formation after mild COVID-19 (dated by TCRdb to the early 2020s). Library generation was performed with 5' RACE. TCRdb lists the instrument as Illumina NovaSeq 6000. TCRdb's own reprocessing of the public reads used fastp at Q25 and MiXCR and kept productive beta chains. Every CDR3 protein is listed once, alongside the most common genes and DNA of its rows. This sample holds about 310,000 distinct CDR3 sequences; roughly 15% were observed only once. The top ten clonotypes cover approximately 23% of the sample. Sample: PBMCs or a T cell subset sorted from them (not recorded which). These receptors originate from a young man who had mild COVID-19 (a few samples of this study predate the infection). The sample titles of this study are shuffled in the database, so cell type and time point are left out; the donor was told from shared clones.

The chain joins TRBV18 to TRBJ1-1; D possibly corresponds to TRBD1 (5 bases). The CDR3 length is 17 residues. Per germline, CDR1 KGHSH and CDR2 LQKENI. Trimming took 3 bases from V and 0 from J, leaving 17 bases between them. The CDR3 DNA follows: TGTGCCAGCTCACCTAATACCCTAGACAGACTGAACACTGAAGCTTTCTTT. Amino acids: CASSPNTLDRLNTEAFF.

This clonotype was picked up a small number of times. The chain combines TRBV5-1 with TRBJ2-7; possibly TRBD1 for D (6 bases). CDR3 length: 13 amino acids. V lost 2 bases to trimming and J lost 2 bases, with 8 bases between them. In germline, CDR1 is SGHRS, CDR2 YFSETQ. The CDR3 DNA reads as TGCGCCAGCAGCTTAGGGGGTCCCTACGAGCAGTACTTC. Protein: CASSLGGPYEQYF.

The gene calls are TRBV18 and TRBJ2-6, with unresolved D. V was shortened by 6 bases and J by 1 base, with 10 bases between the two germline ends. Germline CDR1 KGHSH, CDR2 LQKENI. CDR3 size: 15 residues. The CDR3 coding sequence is TGTGCCAGCTCTTCCGGGCGATCTGGGGCCAACGTCCTGACTTTC. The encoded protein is CASSSGRSGANVLTF.

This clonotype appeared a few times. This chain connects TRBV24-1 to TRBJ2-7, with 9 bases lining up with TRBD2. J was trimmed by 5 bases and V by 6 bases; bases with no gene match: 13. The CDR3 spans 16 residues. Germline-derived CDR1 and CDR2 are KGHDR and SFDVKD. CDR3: CATSRIYLAGNNEQYF. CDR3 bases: TGTGCCACCAGTCGGATTTACCTAGCGGGGAACAACGAGCAGTACTTC.

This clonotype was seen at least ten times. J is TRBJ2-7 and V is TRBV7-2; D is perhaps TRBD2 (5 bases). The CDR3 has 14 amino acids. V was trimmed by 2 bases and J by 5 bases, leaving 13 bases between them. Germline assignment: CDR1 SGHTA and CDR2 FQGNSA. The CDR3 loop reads CASSLYEGNDEQYF. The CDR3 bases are TGTGCCAGCAGCTTATACGAGGGTAACGACGAGCAGTACTTC.